This T cell receptor beta chain came from a study of T-cell memory formation after mild COVID-19. Study-wide results and limits: Chiefly within CM and EM were the contracting CD4+ clones; CD8+ ones were within EMRA. Clones shrinking between day 15 and 85 showed a balanced CD4/CD8 split, and those that grew later tilted toward CD4+.

MiXCR, applied by TCRdb to the 5' RACE reads, yields one record per CDR3 protein. The sample has approximately 400,000 distinct CDR3 sequences, about 24% seen once; the top ten hold around 8.8%. The sample holds a few counts of this clonotype. The antigen is not known. The receptor was derived from an adult woman who had mild COVID-19 (a few samples of this study predate the infection). Cell type and time point are not known. Sequencing was performed on PBMCs or a T cell subset sorted from them (not recorded which).

CDR3 in DNA: TGTGCCAGCAGCCAACCGGGACTAGATCGCGAGCAGTACTTC. Its translation is CASSQPGLDREQYF. The chain combines TRBV14 with TRBJ2-7; 8 nucleotides align to TRBD2. Germline V gene data show CDR1 as SGHDN and CDR2 as FVKESK. Losses at the gene ends were 2 bases for V and 6 bases for J; bases not matched to a gene: 6. The CDR3 covers 14 residues.